These 29 T cell receptor beta chains originate from one sample sequenced in a study of cytotoxic CD8 clonotypes in ibrutinib-treated CLL. Only in-frame clones appear in the TCRdb table, and some are missing; sequencing was by immunoSEQ multiplex PCR. The table has tens of thousands of clones, over 50% seen once. Sequenced here: PBMCs, sampled after 24 months of ibrutinib treatment. These receptors were taken from a human donor with chronic lymphocytic leukemia.

The chain uses TRBV19 and TRBJ1-5; 7 bases match TRBD1. The CDR3 is 15 residues long. Germline trimming cut 3 bases from V and 5 bases from J; bases unmatched to any gene: 7. Germline CDR1 and CDR2: LNHDA and SQIVND (reference sequence). CDR3 in DNA: TGTGCCAGTAGTATTGGACAGGTTCCCTATCAGCCCCAGCATTTT. Its protein is CASSIGQVPYQPQHF.

The chain is built from TRBV19 and TRBJ1-1, with 7 bases identical to TRBD1. V shed 10 bases, J shed 1 base, and the junction held 6 bases outside the gene matches. The CDR3 spans 13 residues. The V gene's germline CDR1 is LNHDA and CDR2 SQIVND (reference sequence). In DNA, the CDR3 is TGTGCCACGCACGACAGGGCGAACACTGAAGCTTTCTTT. Amino acids: CATHDRANTEAFF.

CDR3 coding DNA: TGTGCCAGCAGCTTAGTTTGGGCCAGGGGGCTCCCTAATGAAAAACTGTTTTTT. This codes for CASSLVWARGLPNEKLFF. This chain uses TRBV7-8 with TRBJ1-4, with TRBD1 identical over 8 bases. Germline V gives CDR1 SGHVS, CDR2 FQNEAQ. This CDR3 has 18 amino acids. Losses at the gene ends were 1 base for V and 3 bases for J; bases not matched to a gene: 10.

J is TRBJ2-7 and V is TRBV5-4; D possibly corresponds to TRBD1 (6 bases). The germline CDR1 and CDR2 sequences are SGHNT and YYREEE (reference sequence). The V end lost 3 bases, the J end lost 5 bases, and 12 bases lay between the germline ends. The CDR3 runs to 13 residues. CDR3 loop: CASSSRQGNEQYF. CDR3 DNA: TGTGCCAGCAGCTCTCGGCAGGGGAACGAGCAGTACTTC.

The chain combines TRBV5-1 with TRBJ2-2, with D uncertain. The CDR3 extends over 14 amino acids. Germline assignment: CDR1 SGHRS and CDR2 YFSETQ. Trimming shortened V by 6 bases and J by 4 bases, and 13 bases separated the two germline ends. The CDR3 loop is CASNPSGSTGELFF. The CDR3 DNA reads as TGCGCCAGCAACCCGTCCGGTAGCACCGGGGAGCTGTTTTTT.

This clone was counted only a few times. The gene calls are TRBV28 and TRBJ1-1; D may be TRBD1 (6 bases). V dropped 1 base and J dropped 7 bases, with 16 bases sitting between them. CDR1 and CDR2 (germline): MDHEN, SYDVKM. The CDR3 extends over 15 amino acids. Here the CDR3 reads CASSLFRLDSREAFF. The CDR3, as DNA: TGTGCCAGCAGTTTATTCCGACTGGACAGCCGTGAAGCTTTCTTT.

This clone was detected only a few times. The chain recombines TRBV28 with TRBJ1-2, with TRBD1 matching over 9 bases. This CDR3 region has 16 residues. The V gene's germline CDR1 is MDHEN and CDR2 SYDVKM. V was pared by 6 bases and J by 8 bases, with 16 bases of the junction left unmatched. The CDR3 nucleotides are TGTGCCAGCAGGGCTTCGACGGGACAGGGAACCCGCGGCTACACCTTC. Its protein product is CASRASTGQGTRGYTF.

V and J are TRBV6-5 and TRBJ1-1; D remains unclear. Germline-derived CDR1 and CDR2 are MNHEY and SVGAGI. V dropped 0 bases and J dropped 5 bases, with 13 bases sitting between them. This CDR3 has 15 residues. CDR3 in amino acids: CASSYSIGYQTEAFF. The CDR3 nucleotides are TGTGCCAGCAGTTACTCGATAGGGTATCAAACTGAAGCTTTCTTT.

The gene calls are TRBV5-1 and TRBJ2-5; 12 nucleotides agree with TRBD2. With 4 bases clipped from V and 1 base from J, the junction kept 5 bases outside the gene matches. Germline V gene sequence: CDR1 SGHRS, CDR2 YFSETQ. There are 16 residues in the CDR3. CDR3 DNA: TGCGCCAGCAGCCCTGGACTAGCGGGGACCCAAGAGACCCAGTACTTC. This gives the protein CASSPGLAGTQETQYF.

The rearrangement links TRBV7-3 to TRBJ2-1, with 9 bases identical to TRBD2. The CDR3 covers 15 residues. The trim removed 5 bases at V and 2 bases at J, leaving 4 bases unmatched. The germline V gene encodes CDR1 SGHTA and CDR2 FQGTGA. DNA for the CDR3: TGTGCCAGCAGCCTATCTAGCGGGGCCTACAATGAGCAGTTCTTC. Protein product: CASSLSSGAYNEQFF.

The rearrangement uses TRBV28 and TRBJ1-5; D is uncertain. V was trimmed by 5 bases and J by 0 bases, leaving 14 bases between them. The CDR3 is 16 amino acids. Germline V gene data show CDR1 as MDHEN and CDR2 as SYDVKM. The CDR3 reads CASSPTKIISNQPQHF. The CDR3 coding sequence is TGTGCCAGCAGTCCGACCAAGATAATTAGCAATCAGCCCCAGCATTTT.

This clone was recorded a few times. J is TRBJ2-2 and V is TRBV7-2; TRBD2 matches 12 bases. Per germline, CDR1 SGHTA and CDR2 FQGNSA. CDR3 length equals 17 residues. J lost 0 bases, V lost 4 bases, and 3 bases had no gene match. The CDR3 coding sequence is TGTGCCAGCAGCTCCCGACTAGCGGGAGCGAACACCGGGGAGCTGTTTTTT. Translation gives CASSSRLAGANTGELFF.

The chain is built from TRBV11-2 and TRBJ2-4; either TRBD1 or TRBD2 may fit D (7 bases each). Germline values: CDR1 SGHAT, CDR2 FQNNGV. The V end was cut by 0 bases, the J end by 1 base, with 19 bases between. There are 19 residues in the CDR3. The CDR3 DNA sequence: TGTGCCAGCAGCTTAGATCTCAGGGGGGGCGCAAAGGCCAAAAACATTCAGTACTTC. It translates to CASSLDLRGGAKAKNIQYF.

This clone was recorded many times. The rearrangement uses TRBV11-2 and TRBJ1-1; D perhaps matches TRBD1 (5 bases). The CDR3 length is 14 residues. V was pared by 7 bases and J by 0 bases, with 12 bases between. Germline CDR1 reads SGHAT; CDR2 reads FQNNGV. The CDR3 DNA is TGTGCCAGCACCCGGGACCCGTTGAACACTGAAGCTTTCTTT. The encoded protein is CASTRDPLNTEAFF.

The chain uses TRBV19 and TRBJ2-1; 7 bases line up with TRBD1. The CDR3 loop spans 15 amino acids. Germline lookup yields CDR1 LNHDA and CDR2 SQIVND (reference sequence). V was clipped by 7 bases and J by 0 bases; unmatched bases: 6. CDR3 region: CASTTDRSSYNEQFF. The CDR3 DNA reads TGTGCCAGTACCACGGACAGGAGCTCCTACAATGAGCAGTTCTTC.

The genes are TRBV28 and TRBJ1-4, with D possibly TRBD1 on 5 matching bases. The CDR3 has 13 amino acids. The V and J ends lost 1 base and 7 bases respectively, with 7 bases between them. Germline lookup yields CDR1 MDHEN and CDR2 SYDVKM. For the CDR3, the DNA is TGTGCCAGCAGTTTATCAGGGAGTGAAAAACTGTTTTTT. Its translation is CASSLSGSEKLFF.

This clone was seen just once. The V gene is TRBV5-1, the J gene TRBJ2-1, with 9 bases aligning to TRBD1. This CDR3 comprises 15 residues. Germline V gives CDR1 SGHRS, CDR2 YFSETQ. J lost 3 bases, V lost 5 bases, and 6 bases had no gene match. This CDR3 reads CASSFTGGIYNEQFF. CDR3 DNA: TGCGCCAGCAGTTTCACAGGGGGCATCTACAATGAGCAGTTCTTC.

The J gene is TRBJ2-7, the V gene TRBV28; 10 positions match TRBD1. CDR1 and CDR2 from the germline V gene are MDHEN and SYDVKM. The CDR3 length is 16 residues. The V and J ends lost 6 bases and 5 bases, in that order; junction bases with no gene match: 13. CDR3 protein: CASSFVRDRGTHEQYF. DNA for the CDR3: TGTGCCAGCAGCTTCGTCCGGGACAGGGGCACACACGAGCAGTACTTC.

This clone was observed a few times. This chain joins TRBV27 and TRBJ1-5; D might be TRBD1 (5 bases). Germline CDR1 and CDR2: MNHEY and SMNVEV (reference sequence). This CDR3 spans 13 amino acids. Trimming took off 5 bases at V and 5 bases at J, with 10 bases between the two ends. DNA for the CDR3: TGTGCCAGCAGTGCAGGGTTTGATCAGCCCCAGCATTTT. It specifies CASSAGFDQPQHF.

The genes are TRBV29-1 and TRBJ1-2; D remains unclear. This CDR3 has 12 amino acids. V lost 5 bases to trimming and J lost 6 bases, with 13 bases between them. Germline V lookup: CDR1 SQVTM, CDR2 ANQGSEA. The CDR3, as DNA: TGCAGCGTTAAATACAACGGCGATGGCTACACCTTC. Amino acid sequence: CSVKYNGDGYTF.

This clone was detected once. This chain uses TRBV27 with TRBJ2-7, with D possibly being TRBD1 or TRBD2 (5 bases each). Looked up from germline, CDR1 is MNHEY and CDR2 is SMNVEV (reference sequence). CDR3 length equals 14 residues. V was trimmed by 3 bases and J by 1 base, leaving 10 bases between them. The CDR3 protein is CASSFLGVSYEQYF. CDR3 sequence (DNA): TGTGCCAGCAGTTTCTTGGGGGTTTCCTACGAGCAGTACTTC.

The CDR3 coding sequence is TGTGCCAGTTCCGCACCCGGGGGACCCCCCAACACCGGGGAGCTGTTTTTT. Translation: CASSAPGGPPNTGELFF. This chain links TRBV5-3 with TRBJ2-2, with D possibly being TRBD2 (6 bases). TRBV5-3 is an open reading frame, and its role is uncertain. Trimming cost V 8 bases and J 2 bases, with 22 bases left between them. This CDR3 is 17 amino acids long.

The chain employs TRBV19 and TRBJ1-5; D may be TRBD1 (6 bases). Trimming shortened V by 6 bases and J by 5 bases, and 14 bases separated the two germline ends. The CDR3 totals 14 residues. The germline V gene encodes CDR1 LNHDA and CDR2 SQIVND (reference sequence). This CDR3 reads CASSVQGNDQPQHF. For the CDR3, the DNA is TGTGCCAGTAGCGTACAGGGCAATGATCAGCCCCAGCATTTT.

This clone was observed a few times. The gene calls are TRBV18 and TRBJ2-1, with TRBD1 as a possible D gene (5 bases). V was trimmed by 2 bases and J by 1 base, leaving 9 bases between them. Germline values: CDR1 KGHSH, CDR2 LQKENI. This CDR3 is 15 amino acids long. CDR3 in DNA: TGTGCCAGCTCACCAAGGCAGGGTTCCTACAATGAGCAGTTCTTC. It is translated as CASSPRQGSYNEQFF.

The chain employs TRBV30 and TRBJ2-1, with 14 bases matching TRBD2. Trimming took 4 bases from V and 0 from J; bases not matched to a gene: 11. This CDR3 is built from 19 residues. CDR1 and CDR2 (germline): GTSNPN, SVGIG (reference sequence). As DNA, the CDR3 is TGTGCCTGGAAGAGACTAGCGGGGGGGCTAGTAAGCTCCTACAATGAGCAGTTCTTC. It is translated as CAWKRLAGGLVSSYNEQFF.

In this sample, this clone turned up many times. This rearrangement joins TRBV6-4 to TRBJ2-3; no firm D call. Germline V gene sequence: CDR1 MRHNA, CDR2 SNTAGT. The CDR3 is 12 residues long. V dropped 6 bases and J dropped 4 bases, with 8 bases sitting between them. The CDR3 region has the DNA TGTGCCAGCAGGGCCGGGTCAGATACGCAGTATTTT. Its translation: CASRAGSDTQYF.

This clone was picked up a small number of times. This sequence joins TRBV6-6 and TRBJ2-7; D is unresolved. CDR1 is MNHNY and CDR2 is SVGAGI in the germline V gene (reference sequence). The CDR3 loop spans 11 amino acids. The V end was cut by 4 bases, the J end by 5 bases, with 6 bases between. This CDR3 is CASSWIDEQYF. The CDR3 DNA reads as TGTGCCAGCAGTTGGATAGACGAGCAGTACTTC.

This chain links TRBV7-6 with TRBJ2-7; D is perhaps TRBD1 or TRBD2 (5 bases each). Between the trimmed V and J ends, which lost 5 bases and 6 bases, there was a span of 8 bases. This CDR3 has 11 residues. Germline assignment: CDR1 SGHVS and CDR2 FNYEAQ. This CDR3 reads CASSRGSEQYF. The CDR3 DNA reads TGTGCCAGCAGCCGGGGCAGCGAGCAGTACTTC.

This chain uses TRBV18 with TRBJ2-5; the match to TRBD2 covers 7 bases. CDR1 and CDR2 (germline): KGHSH, LQKENI. This CDR3 contains 13 residues. Trimming took 4 bases from V and 4 from J; bases not matched to a gene: 3. CDR3 coding DNA: TGTGCCAGCTCACTCTCGGGGGGAGAGACCCAGTACTTC. Its protein product is CASSLSGGETQYF.